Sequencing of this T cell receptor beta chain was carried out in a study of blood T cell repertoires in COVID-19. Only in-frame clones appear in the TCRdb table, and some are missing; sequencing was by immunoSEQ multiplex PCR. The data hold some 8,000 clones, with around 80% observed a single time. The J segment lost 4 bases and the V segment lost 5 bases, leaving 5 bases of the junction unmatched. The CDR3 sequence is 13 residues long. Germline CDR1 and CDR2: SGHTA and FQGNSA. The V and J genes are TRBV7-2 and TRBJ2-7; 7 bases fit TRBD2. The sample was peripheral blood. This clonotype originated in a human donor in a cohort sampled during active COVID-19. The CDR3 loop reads CASSAPSGYEQYF. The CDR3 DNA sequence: TGTGCCAGCAGCGCCCCTAGCGGTTACGAGCAGTACTTC.